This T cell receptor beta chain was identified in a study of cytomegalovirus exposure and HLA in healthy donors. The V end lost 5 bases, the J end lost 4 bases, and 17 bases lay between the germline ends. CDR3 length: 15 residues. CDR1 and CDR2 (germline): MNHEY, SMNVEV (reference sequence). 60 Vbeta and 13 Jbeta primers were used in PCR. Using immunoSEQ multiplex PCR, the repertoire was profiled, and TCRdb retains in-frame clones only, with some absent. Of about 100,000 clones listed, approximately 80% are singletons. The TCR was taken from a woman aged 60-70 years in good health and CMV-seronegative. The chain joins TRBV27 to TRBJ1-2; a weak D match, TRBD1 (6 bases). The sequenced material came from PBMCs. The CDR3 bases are TGTGCCAGCAGTCCAACGACAGGAAGCCCCTATGGCTACACCTTC. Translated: CASSPTTGSPYGYTF.